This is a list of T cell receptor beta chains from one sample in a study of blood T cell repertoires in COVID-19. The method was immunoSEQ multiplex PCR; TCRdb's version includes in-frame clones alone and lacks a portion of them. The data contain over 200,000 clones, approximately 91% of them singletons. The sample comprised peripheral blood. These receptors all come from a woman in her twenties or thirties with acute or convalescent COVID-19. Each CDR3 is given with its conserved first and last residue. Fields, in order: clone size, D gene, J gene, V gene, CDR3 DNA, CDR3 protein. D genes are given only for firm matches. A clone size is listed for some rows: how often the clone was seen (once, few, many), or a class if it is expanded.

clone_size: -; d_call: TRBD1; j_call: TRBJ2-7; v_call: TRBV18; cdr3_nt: TGTGCCAGCTCAGCCTCCGGGACAGGAACCTACGAGCAGTACTTC; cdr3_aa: CASSASGTGTYEQYF
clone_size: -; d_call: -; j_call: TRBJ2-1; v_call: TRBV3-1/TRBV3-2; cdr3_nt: TGTGCCAGCAGCCTAAAGGGGCCGGAGGGCTACAATGAGCAGTTCTTC; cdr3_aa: CASSLKGPEGYNEQFF
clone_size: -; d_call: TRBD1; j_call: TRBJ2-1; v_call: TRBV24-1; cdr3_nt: TGTGCCACCTCCTTCGGGGGACAGGGTTACAATGAGCAGTTCTTC; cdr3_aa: CATSFGGQGYNEQFF
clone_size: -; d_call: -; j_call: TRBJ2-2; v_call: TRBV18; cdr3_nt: TGTGCCAGCTCAGCCCGGGTCCCGCACACCGGGGAGCTGTTTTTT; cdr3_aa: CASSARVPHTGELFF
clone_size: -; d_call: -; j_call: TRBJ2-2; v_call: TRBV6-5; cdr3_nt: TGTGCCAGCTTTGGGGGCGCCGGGGAGCTGTTTTTT; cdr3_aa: CASFGGAGELFF
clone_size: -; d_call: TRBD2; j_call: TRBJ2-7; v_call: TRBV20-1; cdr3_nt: TGCAGTGCTAGTCCTAGCGGAATTACCTACGAGCAGTACTTC; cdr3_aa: CSASPSGITYEQYF
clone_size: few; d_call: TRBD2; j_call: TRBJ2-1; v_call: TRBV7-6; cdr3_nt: TGTGCCAGCAGCTTAGCGATAGCGGGCTATAACAATGAGCAGTTCTTC; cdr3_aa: CASSLAIAGYNNEQFF
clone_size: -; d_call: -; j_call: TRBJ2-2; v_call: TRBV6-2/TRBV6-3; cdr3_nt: TGTGCCAGCAGCCTGAATACTTTCGGGGAGCTGTTTTTT; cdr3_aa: CASSLNTFGELFF
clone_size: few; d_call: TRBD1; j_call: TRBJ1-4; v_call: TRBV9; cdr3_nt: TGTGCCAGCAGCGCATCACAGGGGGAACTGTTTTTT; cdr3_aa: CASSASQGELFF
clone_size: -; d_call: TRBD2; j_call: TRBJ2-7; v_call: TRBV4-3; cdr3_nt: TGCGCCAGCAGCCAAGATGGGACTAGCGGGAGTTTCTACGAGCAGTACTTC; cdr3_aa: CASSQDGTSGSFYEQYF
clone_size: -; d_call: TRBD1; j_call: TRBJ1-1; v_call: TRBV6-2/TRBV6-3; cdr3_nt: TGTGCCAGCAGTAGACACAGGGGGCTGAACACTGAAGCTTTCTTT; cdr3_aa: CASSRHRGLNTEAFF
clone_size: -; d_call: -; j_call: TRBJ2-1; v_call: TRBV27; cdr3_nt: TGTGCCAGCAGTACGTCTCGTCCCATGAGTTTTGGTGAGCAGTTCTTC; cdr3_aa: CASSTSRPMSFGEQFF
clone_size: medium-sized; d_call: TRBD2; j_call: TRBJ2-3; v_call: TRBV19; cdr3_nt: TGTGCCAGTAGTGAGGGACTAGCGGGTGTCACGCAGTATTTT; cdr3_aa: CASSEGLAGVTQYF
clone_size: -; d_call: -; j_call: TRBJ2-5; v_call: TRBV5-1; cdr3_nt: TGCGCCAGCAGCCCCGGGACTCTGGGGGGGACCCAGTACTTC; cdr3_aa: CASSPGTLGGTQYF
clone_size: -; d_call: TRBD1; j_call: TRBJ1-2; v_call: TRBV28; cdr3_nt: TGTGCCAGCAGTTTATGGGACAGGGTAAGGGGCTATGGCTACACCTTC; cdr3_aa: CASSLWDRVRGYGYTF
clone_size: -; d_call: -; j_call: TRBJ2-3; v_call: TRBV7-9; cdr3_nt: TGTGCCAGCAGCCCAAAGGGGCCAGATACGCAGTATTTT; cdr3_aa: CASSPKGPDTQYF
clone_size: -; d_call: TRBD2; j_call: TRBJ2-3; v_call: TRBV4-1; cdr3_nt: TGCGCCAGCAGCCAAACGGGAGGGCCACCAGATACGCAGTATTTT; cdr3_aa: CASSQTGGPPDTQYF
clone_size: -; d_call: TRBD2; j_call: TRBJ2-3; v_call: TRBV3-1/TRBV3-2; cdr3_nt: TGTGCCAGCAGCCAACTCGGCGGTCTAGCGGGGGATACGCAGTATTTT; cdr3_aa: CASSQLGGLAGDTQYF
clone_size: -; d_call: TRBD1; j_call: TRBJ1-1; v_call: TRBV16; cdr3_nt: TGTGCCAGCGGAAAAGACAGGGGCAACACTGAAGCTTTCTTT; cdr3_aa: CASGKDRGNTEAFF
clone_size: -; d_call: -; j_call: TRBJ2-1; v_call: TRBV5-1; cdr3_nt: TGCGCCAGCAGTTATGTAGCGGCGCGCTCCTACAATGAGCAGTTCTTC; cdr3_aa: CASSYVAARSYNEQFF
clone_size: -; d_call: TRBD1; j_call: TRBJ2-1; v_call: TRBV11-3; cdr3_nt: TGTGCCAGCAGCCAGGGCTGGACAGGGTCCTACAATGAGCAGTTCTTC; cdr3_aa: CASSQGWTGSYNEQFF
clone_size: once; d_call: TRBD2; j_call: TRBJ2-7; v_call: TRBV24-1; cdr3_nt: TGTGCCACCAGTGACCCCACTAGCGGGAGCTCCTACGAGCAGTACTTC; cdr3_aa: CATSDPTSGSSYEQYF
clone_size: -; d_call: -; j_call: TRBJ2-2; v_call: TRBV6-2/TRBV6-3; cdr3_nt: TGTGCCAGCAGTTACATTTCTTCGAACACCGGGGAGCTGTTTTTT; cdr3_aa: CASSYISSNTGELFF
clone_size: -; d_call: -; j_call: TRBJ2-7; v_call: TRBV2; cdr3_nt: TGTGCCAGCAGTGGGCCAGGGGAGTCCTACGAGCAGTACTTC; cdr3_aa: CASSGPGESYEQYF
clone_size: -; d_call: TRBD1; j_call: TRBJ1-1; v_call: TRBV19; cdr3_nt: TGTGCCAGTAGTTGGGGGGACAGGGCGAACACTGAAGCTTTCTTT; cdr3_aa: CASSWGDRANTEAFF
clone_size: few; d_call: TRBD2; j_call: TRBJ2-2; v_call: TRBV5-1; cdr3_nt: TGCGCCAGCAGCTTGGGGTTGTCCAGCGGGAGAATTAGCGGGGAGCTGTTTTTT; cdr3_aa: CASSLGLSSGRISGELFF
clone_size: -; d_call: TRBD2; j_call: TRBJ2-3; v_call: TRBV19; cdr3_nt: TGTGCCAGTAGTCTGACTAGCGGCAGCCCTAGCACAGATACGCAGTATTTT; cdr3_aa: CASSLTSGSPSTDTQYF
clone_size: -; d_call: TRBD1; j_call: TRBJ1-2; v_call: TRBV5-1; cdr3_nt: TGCGCCAGCAGCCCGGAAGGGACAGGGAACTATGGCTACACCTTC; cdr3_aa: CASSPEGTGNYGYTF
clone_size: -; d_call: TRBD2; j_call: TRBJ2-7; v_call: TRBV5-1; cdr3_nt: TGCGCCAGCAGCCCCTCGGACGGCGGACTAGCGGGCTACGAGCAGTACTTC; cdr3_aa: CASSPSDGGLAGYEQYF
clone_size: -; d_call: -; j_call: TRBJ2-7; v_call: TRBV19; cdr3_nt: TGTGGTACAGGAATCGGCAACGAGCAGTACTTC; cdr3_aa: CGTGIGNEQYF
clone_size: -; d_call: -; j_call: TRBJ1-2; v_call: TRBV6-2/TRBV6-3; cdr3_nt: TGTGCCAGCAGTTACGGGGGGGCACATGGCTACACCTTC; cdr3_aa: CASSYGGAHGYTF
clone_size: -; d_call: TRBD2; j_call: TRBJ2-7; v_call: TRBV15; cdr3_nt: TGTGCCACCAGCGGAAAGGGACTAGCGGTTTACGAGCAGTACTTC; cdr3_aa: CATSGKGLAVYEQYF
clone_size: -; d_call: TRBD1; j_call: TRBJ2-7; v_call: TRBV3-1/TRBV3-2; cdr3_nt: TGTGCCAGCAGCCAAGGTCCGGGACAGGGGGCGGGGGAGCAGTACTTC; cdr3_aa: CASSQGPGQGAGEQYF
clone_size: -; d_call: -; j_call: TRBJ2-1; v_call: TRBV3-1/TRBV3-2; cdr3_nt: TGTGCCAGCAGCCTTCGGGTCGATGAGCAGTTCTTC; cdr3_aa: CASSLRVDEQFF
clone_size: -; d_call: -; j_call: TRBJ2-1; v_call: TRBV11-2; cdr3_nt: TGTGCCAGCAGCTTAGGTATAGACAGGGGAGGGGGTCATGAGCAGTTCTTC; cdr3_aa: CASSLGIDRGGGHEQFF
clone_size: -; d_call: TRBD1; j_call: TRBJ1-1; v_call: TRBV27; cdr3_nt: TGTGCCAGCAGTTTACAGGGGGTCGCTTTCTTT; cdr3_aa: CASSLQGVAFF
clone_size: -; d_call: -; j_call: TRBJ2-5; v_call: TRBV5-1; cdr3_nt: TGCGCCAGCAGCCGAGACAAGGGGGAGACCCAGTACTTC; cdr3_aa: CASSRDKGETQYF
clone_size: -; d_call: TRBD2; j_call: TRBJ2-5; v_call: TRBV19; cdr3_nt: TGTGCCAGTAGTATACTAGCGGGATTTGCAGAGACCCAGTACTTC; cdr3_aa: CASSILAGFAETQYF
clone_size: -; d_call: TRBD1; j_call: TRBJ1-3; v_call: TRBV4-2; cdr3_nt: TGTGCCAGCAGCCCCCCGGACAGGCCTGGAAACACCATATATTTT; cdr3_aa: CASSPPDRPGNTIYF
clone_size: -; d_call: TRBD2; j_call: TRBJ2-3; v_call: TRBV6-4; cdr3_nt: TGTGCCAGCAGTTCTAGCGGCACCACAGATACGCAGTATTTT; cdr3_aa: CASSSSGTTDTQYF
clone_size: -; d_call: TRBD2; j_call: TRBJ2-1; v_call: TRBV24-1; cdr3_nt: TGTGCCACCAGGAAGGGAGGGAGCGATGAGCAGTTCTTC; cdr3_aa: CATRKGGSDEQFF
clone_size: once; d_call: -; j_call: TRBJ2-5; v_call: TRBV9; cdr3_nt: TGTGCCAGCAGCCGAAGACTAGTGGGAGAGACCCAGTACTTC; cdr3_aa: CASSRRLVGETQYF
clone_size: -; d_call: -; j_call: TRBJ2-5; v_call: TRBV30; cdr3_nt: TGTGCCTGGAGCAATGGAGGGGAAGAGACCCAGTACTTC; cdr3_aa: CAWSNGGEETQYF
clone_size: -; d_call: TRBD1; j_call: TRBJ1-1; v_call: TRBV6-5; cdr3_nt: TGTGCCAGCAGTCAGAGACAGACAGGGCGCACTGAAGCTTTCTTT; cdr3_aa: CASSQRQTGRTEAFF
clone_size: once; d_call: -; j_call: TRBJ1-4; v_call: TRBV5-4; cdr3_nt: TGTGCCAGCAGCCCCACACAGGGCCTTAATGAAAAACTGTTTTTT; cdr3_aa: CASSPTQGLNEKLFF
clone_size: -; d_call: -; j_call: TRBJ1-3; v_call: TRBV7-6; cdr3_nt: TGTGCCAGCAGCCAACAGAGATCTGGAAACACCATATATTTT; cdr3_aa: CASSQQRSGNTIYF
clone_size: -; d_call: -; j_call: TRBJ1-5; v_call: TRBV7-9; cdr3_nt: TGTGCCAGCAGCTTCGACAGAAATCAGCCCCAGCATTTT; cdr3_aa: CASSFDRNQPQHF
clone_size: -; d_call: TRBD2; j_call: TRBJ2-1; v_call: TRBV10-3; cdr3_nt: TGTGCCATCAGTCCGACTAGCGGGAGTCGTGAGCAGTTCTTC; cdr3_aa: CAISPTSGSREQFF
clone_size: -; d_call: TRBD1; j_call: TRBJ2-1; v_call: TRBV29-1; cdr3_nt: TGCAGCGGACAGGGAGCAAGGAATGAGCAGTTCTTC; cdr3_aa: CSGQGARNEQFF
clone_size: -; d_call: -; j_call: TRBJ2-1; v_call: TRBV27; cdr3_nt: TGTGCCAGCAGATTGGGGCAATCCAATGAGCAGTTCTTC; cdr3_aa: CASRLGQSNEQFF
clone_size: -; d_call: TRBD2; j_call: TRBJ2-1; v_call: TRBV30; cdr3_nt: TGTGCCTGGAGTGGACTAGCGGGCGGGGAGCAGTTCTTC; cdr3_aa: CAWSGLAGGEQFF
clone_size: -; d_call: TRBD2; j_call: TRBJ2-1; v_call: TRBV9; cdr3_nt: TGTGCCAGCAGCGTAGGACTAGCGGGCCCTTACAATGAGCAGTTCTTC; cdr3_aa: CASSVGLAGPYNEQFF
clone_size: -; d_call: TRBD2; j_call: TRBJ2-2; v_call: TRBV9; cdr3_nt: TGTGCCAGCAGCGTAGGGGAGGGCGTCAACACCGGGGAGCTGTTTTTT; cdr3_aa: CASSVGEGVNTGELFF
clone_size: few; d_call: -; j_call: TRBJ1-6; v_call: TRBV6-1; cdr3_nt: TGTGCCAGCAGTGAAGCCCCTGGTCCAGGCCGATCCCTCCACTTT; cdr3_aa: CASSEAPGPGRSLHF
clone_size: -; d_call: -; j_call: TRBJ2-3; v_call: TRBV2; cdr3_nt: TGTGCCAGCAGAACTAGCAGAGGCACAGATACGCAGTATTTT; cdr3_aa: CASRTSRGTDTQYF
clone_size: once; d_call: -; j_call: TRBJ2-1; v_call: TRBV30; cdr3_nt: TGTGCCTGGAGTGTAGCCCGGAGGCACAATGAGCAGTTCTTC; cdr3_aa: CAWSVARRHNEQFF
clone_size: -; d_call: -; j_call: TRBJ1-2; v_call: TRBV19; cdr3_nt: TGTGCCAGTAGTAGTAACGGTCTATCGGGCTACACCTTC; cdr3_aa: CASSSNGLSGYTF